Shown below are 27 T cell receptor beta chains from a single sample sequenced in a study of blood T cell repertoires in COVID-19. Sequenced by immunoSEQ multiplex PCR; TCRdb stores in-frame clones only, minus some. The table includes tens of thousands of clones, around nine tenths detected once. The sample was peripheral blood. All receptors come from a human donor with active COVID-19. The donor label of this sample is uncertain.

The gene calls are TRBV7-9 and TRBJ2-5; TRBD1 agrees at 9 bases. Germline V gene lookup returns CDR1 SEHNR and CDR2 FQNEAQ (reference sequence). CDR3 length equals 15 residues. V trimming: 5 bases; J trimming: 5 bases; junction bases outside the gene matches: 9. The CDR3 spells CASSPGQGSLETQYF. Written as DNA, the CDR3 is TGTGCCAGCAGCCCGGGACAGGGAAGTTTGGAGACCCAGTACTTC. Full variable domain (remainder filled in from reference TRBV7-9 and TRBJ2-5): DTGVSQNPRHKITKRGQNVTFRCDPISEHNRLYWYRQTLGQGPEFLTYFQNEAQLEKSRLLSDRFSAERPKGSFSTLEIQRTEQGDSAMYLCASSPGQGSLETQYFGPGTRLLVL.

This rearrangement joins TRBV20-1 to TRBJ2-7; 7 nucleotides agree with TRBD1. Germline CDR1 and CDR2: DFQATT and SNEGSKA (reference sequence). V lost 3 bases to trimming and J lost 3 bases; unmatched junction nucleotides: 2. The CDR3 extends over 12 amino acids. For the CDR3, the DNA is TGCAGTGCTAGTCAGGGGGTCTACGAGCAGTACTTC. The encoded protein is CSASQGVYEQYF.

The J gene is TRBJ1-1, the V gene TRBV29-1, with D possibly being TRBD1 (6 bases). V lost 7 bases, J lost 4 bases, and 19 bases lay in between. CDR3 length equals 14 residues. CDR1 SQVTM and CDR2 ANQGSEA come from the germline V gene. In DNA, the CDR3 is TGCAGCGCTTTACGACAGGCGGCTATCACTGAAGCTTTCTTT. Amino acid sequence: CSALRQAAITEAFF.

The chain couples TRBV5-5 to TRBJ2-1; 9 nucleotides match TRBD2. This CDR3 has 15 amino acids. J gave up 8 bases and V 4 bases, and 10 bases lay outside the gene matches. Germline CDR1 SGHKS, CDR2 YYEKEE (reference sequence). CDR3 region: CASSVGLASQYEQFF. CDR3 sequence (DNA): TGTGCCAGCAGCGTCGGACTAGCGTCTCAGTATGAGCAGTTCTTC.

The V and J genes are TRBV5-1 and TRBJ1-4, with 8 bases matching TRBD1. Germline V gene lookup returns CDR1 SGHRS and CDR2 YFSETQ. The V and J ends lost 4 bases and 5 bases, in that order; junction bases with no gene match: 4. The CDR3 extends over 14 amino acids. The CDR3 DNA reads TGCGCCAGCAGCCCGGGACAGGCGAATGAAAAACTGTTTTTT. Residues: CASSPGQANEKLFF.

The chain uses TRBV11-2 and TRBJ2-7, with no clear D. The germline V gene has CDR1 SGHAT and CDR2 FQNNGV. The CDR3 length is 14 residues. The V end was cut by 1 base, the J end by 0 bases, with 7 bases between. The CDR3 protein is CASSLVAGSYEQYF. CDR3 DNA sequence: TGTGCCAGCAGCTTAGTAGCCGGCTCCTACGAGCAGTACTTC.

V usage is TRBV27 and J usage is TRBJ2-7; TRBD2 matches at 10 bases. This CDR3 contains 18 residues. Germline V lookup: CDR1 MNHEY, CDR2 SMNVEV (reference sequence). The junction had 8 bases not matched to a gene; V was cut back by 0 bases and J by 0 bases. CDR3 amino acids: CASSLSGLAGVNSYEQYF. CDR3 coding DNA: TGTGCCAGCAGTTTATCTGGCCTAGCGGGAGTCAACTCCTACGAGCAGTACTTC.

This chain connects TRBV13 to TRBJ2-6, with D hard to call. The germline V gene encodes CDR1 PRHDT and CDR2 FYEKMQ (reference sequence). This CDR3 comprises 14 residues. Trimming pared 5 bases from V and 4 bases from J, leaving 9 bases between. The CDR3 loop reads CASSTWAGANVLTF. The DNA of the CDR3 is TGTGCCAGCAGCACATGGGCAGGGGCCAACGTCCTGACTTTC.

The rearrangement links TRBV7-2 to TRBJ2-7; TRBD2 agrees at 8 bases. V was pared by 1 base and J by 4 bases, with 9 bases of the junction left unmatched. This CDR3 is built from 16 residues. CDR1 is SGHTA, CDR2 FQGNSA, per germline. CDR3 loop: CASSLDLREGRYEQYF. CDR3 sequence (DNA): TGTGCCAGCAGCTTAGATTTACGGGAGGGCCGGTACGAGCAGTACTTC. The full variable domain, its missing parts supplied by reference TRBV7-2 and TRBJ2-7, is GAGVSQSPSNKVTEKGKDVELRCDPISGHTALYWYRQSLGQGLEFLIYFQGNSAPDKSGLPSDRFSAERTGGSVSTLTIQRTQQEDSAVYLCASSLDLREGRYEQYFGPGTRLTVT.

The chain employs TRBV5-5 and TRBJ2-3; 7 bases align to TRBD1. CDR1 is SGHKS and CDR2 is YYEKEE in the germline V gene (reference sequence). The J segment lost 4 bases and the V segment lost 3 bases, leaving 2 bases of the junction unmatched. The CDR3 length is 13 residues. CDR3: CASSSTGSDTQYF. CDR3 in DNA: TGTGCCAGCAGCTCGACAGGGTCAGATACGCAGTATTTT.

In this sample, this clone turned up once. The V and J genes are TRBV7-3 and TRBJ2-2; tentative D call: TRBD1 (6 bases). Trimming left V 0 bases short and J 7 bases short, with 15 bases between. Germline V gene data show CDR1 as SGHTA and CDR2 as FQGTGA. The CDR3 totals 16 residues. The CDR3 DNA reads TGTGCCAGCAGCTTAACTGGGAGCAGGGGCGGCGGGGAGCTGTTTTTT. Translation: CASSLTGSRGGGELFF.

This clone has more than one count but fewer than ten. The junction differs from germline at one of its ends, possibly a read error. The chain carries TRBV6-1 and TRBJ2-1; maybe TRBD1 (5 bases). The CDR3 runs to 14 residues. CDR1 is MNHNS, CDR2 SASEGT, per germline. The CDR3 is CASSQALQGFEQFF. The CDR3 DNA sequence: TGTGCCAGCAGTCAAGCTCTTCAGGGTTTTGAGCAGTTCTTC.

The gene calls are TRBV5-4 and TRBJ2-1; 8 nucleotides align to TRBD2. V was pared by 5 bases and J by 7 bases, with 8 bases of the junction left unmatched. The CDR3 length is 14 residues. Germline-derived CDR1 and CDR2 are SGHNT and YYREEE (reference sequence). Here the CDR3 reads CASSLAGKVNEQFF. The DNA for the CDR3 is TGTGCCAGCAGTTTAGCGGGGAAGGTGAATGAGCAGTTCTTC.

The chain has TRBV27 and TRBJ1-1; 9 bases are a match to TRBD1. The CDR3 runs 14 residues. After removal of 7 bases from V and 1 base from J, the junction contained 4 bases not matched to a gene. Germline assignment: CDR1 MNHEY and CDR2 SMNVEV (reference sequence). CDR3: CASKGTGKNTEAFF. In nucleotides, the CDR3 is TGTGCCAGCAAAGGGACAGGGAAGAACACTGAAGCTTTCTTT.

The CDR3 protein is CASATRGLDEQYF. The CDR3 DNA follows: TGTGCCAGCGCCACCAGGGGGCTGGACGAGCAGTACTTC. This chain connects TRBV27 to TRBJ2-7; 8 nucleotides line up with TRBD1. Unmatched junction bases numbered 8, after V lost 8 bases and J lost 5 bases. Germline V CDR1 and CDR2: MNHEY, SMNVEV (reference sequence). This CDR3 region has 13 residues.

This chain connects TRBV7-8 to TRBJ1-2; 12 nucleotides line up with TRBD1. Unmatched junction bases numbered 12, after V lost 6 bases and J lost 4 bases. There are 17 residues in the CDR3. Germline V CDR1 and CDR2: SGHVS, FQNEAQ. The CDR3 loop is CASSSPVGQGASYGYTF. CDR3 nucleotide sequence: TGTGCCAGCAGTTCACCGGTGGGACAGGGGGCATCCTATGGCTACACCTTC. The whole variable domain, remainder taken from reference TRBV7-8 and TRBJ1-2, is GAGVSQSPRYKVAKRGQDVALRCDPISGHVSLFWYQQALGQGPEFLTYFQNEAQLDKSGLPSDRFFAERPEGSVSTLKIQRTQQEDSAVYLCASSSPVGQGASYGYTFGSGTRLTVV.

The chain carries TRBV5-1 and TRBJ2-7, with a weak D call TRBD2 (6 bases). Germline V gene lookup returns CDR1 SGHRS and CDR2 YFSETQ. The CDR3 is 13 amino acids. Trimming left V 4 bases short and J 6 bases short, with 14 bases between. The CDR3 protein is CASSPLTSSEQYF. The CDR3 nucleotides read TGCGCCAGCAGCCCTCTGACTAGTAGCGAGCAGTACTTC. Variable domain in full (rest from reference TRBV5-1 and TRBJ2-7): KAGVTQTPRYLIKTRGQQVTLSCSPISGHRSVSWYQQTPGQGLQFLFEYFSETQRNKGNFPGRFSGRQFSNSRSEMNVSTLELGDSALYLCASSPLTSSEQYFGPGTRLTVT.

This chain links TRBV4-1 with TRBJ2-3; weak D call: TRBD1 (6 bases). V was shortened by 0 bases and J by 1 base, with 11 bases between the two germline ends. The CDR3 contains 16 residues. CDR1 MGHRA and CDR2 YSYEKL come from the germline V gene. The CDR3 nucleotides read TGCGCCAGCAGCCAAGATCAGGGGTGGGGCACAGATACGCAGTATTTT. Translating it yields CASSQDQGWGTDTQYF.

This chain uses TRBV29-1 with TRBJ2-7; no reliable D call. With 6 bases removed from V and 6 bases from J, the gap between germline ends came to 18 bases. The germline V gene has CDR1 SQVTM and CDR2 ANQGSEA. The length of the CDR3 is 13 residues. The CDR3, as DNA: TGCAGCGTCGCCAGTAAAACGCCCCTCGAGCAGTACTTC. This gives the protein CSVASKTPLEQYF.

CDR3 residues: CASSFGLDLDTQYF. The CDR3 nucleotides are TGTGCCAGCAGCTTCGGACTCGACCTGGATACGCAGTATTTT. The rearrangement links TRBV4-2 to TRBJ2-3, with D maybe TRBD2 (5 bases). CDR1 LGHNA and CDR2 YNFKEQ come from the germline V gene. Between the trimmed V and J ends, which lost 5 bases and 6 bases, there was a span of 15 bases. The CDR3 consists of 14 residues.

The chain uses TRBV4-3 and TRBJ2-1; TRBD2 is a possible D gene (5 bases). CDR3 length: 15 amino acids. The V end lost 3 bases, the J end lost 13 bases, and 22 bases lay between the germline ends. Germline CDR1 LGHNA, CDR2 YSLEER. The CDR3 DNA reads TGCGCCAGCAGCCATGAGCCCTGGGGAGAGTTCTCTCAGTTCTTC. Protein product: CASSHEPWGEFSQFF.

The chain recombines TRBV27 with TRBJ2-3; TRBD1 might be the D (5 bases). The ends were cut back, 2 bases at V and 0 bases at J, with 9 bases in the middle. The CDR3 runs 15 residues. Germline lookup yields CDR1 MNHEY and CDR2 SMNVEV (reference sequence). CDR3 nucleotides: TGTGCCAGCAGTTTAGGGGCGGAGAGCACAGATACGCAGTATTTT. This translates into CASSLGAESTDTQYF.

In DNA form, the CDR3 reads TGTGCCAGCAGCCGTTTCCGGGGAGAAAGCACTGAAGCTTTCTTT. It yields the protein CASSRFRGESTEAFF. The V gene is TRBV14, the J gene TRBJ1-1; D call uncertain. Germline CDR1 SGHDN, CDR2 FVKESK. Trimming removed 4 bases at V and 4 bases at J, with 16 bases between. This CDR3 contains 15 residues.

In its sample, this clone was seen once. The V gene is TRBV9, the J gene TRBJ2-2; 12 bases are shared with TRBD2. This CDR3 is built from 16 residues. The ends lost 3 bases at V and 7 bases at J; junction bases unmatched: 7. Germline loops: CDR1 SGDLS, CDR2 YYNGEE. The CDR3 loop reads CASSGGLAGRGGELFF. As DNA, the CDR3 is TGTGCCAGCAGCGGCGGACTAGCGGGACGGGGCGGGGAGCTGTTTTTT.

V usage is TRBV5-1 and J usage is TRBJ2-3; 7 bases agree with TRBD2. The CDR3 is 14 residues long. Germline V gene data show CDR1 as SGHRS and CDR2 as YFSETQ. J gave up 4 bases and V 0 bases, and 2 bases lay outside the gene matches. CDR3 sequence: CASSLALAADTQYF. The DNA for the CDR3 is TGCGCCAGCAGCTTGGCGCTAGCGGCAGATACGCAGTATTTT.

The chain is built from TRBV3-1 (or the pseudogene TRBV3-2) and TRBJ1-5; TRBD1 matches at 9 bases. The CDR3 covers 16 residues. Unmatched junction bases numbered 7, after V lost 1 base and J lost 6 bases. Germline V gives CDR1 LGHDT, CDR2 YNNKEL (reference sequence). Here the CDR3 reads CASSQAGTGITQPQHF. In DNA, the CDR3 is TGTGCCAGCAGCCAAGCCGGGACAGGGATTACTCAGCCCCAGCATTTT.

The chain recombines TRBV29-1 with TRBJ2-7, with D perhaps matching TRBD2 (7 bases). The germline gives CDR1 SQVTM, CDR2 ANQGSEA. This CDR3 comprises 13 residues. V dropped 4 bases and J dropped 2 bases, with 12 bases sitting between them. In DNA form, the CDR3 reads TGCAGCGTTGGGGGAGGGGGAGCCTACGAGCAGTACTTC. It translates to CSVGGGGAYEQYF.